This is a list of T cell receptor beta chains from one sample in a study of human CD8 memory T cell subsets. TCRdb re-called the 5' RACE reads, yielding one record per CDR3 amino acid sequence without DNA. The repertoire table contains approximately 12,000 distinct CDR3 sequences. Sample: CD8+ T cells from PBMCs. All receptors come from a human donor in good health. Each CDR3 is given with its conserved first and last residue. Expanded clones get a size class; other rows say once, few or many, or leave the size out.

TRBJ1-1 TRBV5-1 - CASSLSDRGHTEAFF
TRBJ2-2 TRBV11-2 - CASSGAGGPTGELFF
TRBJ2-1 TRBV20-1 - CSARDPISGRAVDEQFF
TRBJ2-7 TRBV29-1 medium-sized CSALLAETYEQYF
TRBJ2-5 TRBV4-2 - CASSQARDRGGETQYF
TRBJ2-1 TRBV7-6 - CASSLPSGGLSSYNEQFF
TRBJ2-3 TRBV9 - CASSVLGPPSTDTQYF
TRBJ2-1 TRBV5-1 - CASSSWDRFNEQFF
TRBJ2-3 TRBV3-1 - CASSQAAGYLGTQYF
TRBJ2-5 TRBV5-6 - CASSPLGLFETGERLETQYF
TRBJ2-3 TRBV12-3/TRBV12-4 - CASSLIGGAGDTQYF
TRBJ2-1 TRBV24-1 - CATSGTGLSGRYNEQFF
TRBJ2-1 TRBV29-1 - CSVEATYNEQFF
TRBJ1-4 TRBV4-1 - CASSQDRGKLFF
TRBJ2-1 TRBV27 - CATRGGSYNEQFF
TRBJ2-3 TRBV7-9 medium-sized CASSLEVTSSGTQYF
TRBJ2-7 TRBV5-6 - CASSVVGPYEQYF
TRBJ2-1 TRBV7-3 - CASSLWGYNEQFF
TRBJ2-5 TRBV7-9 medium-sized CASSLNRDRGREETQYF
TRBJ2-2 TRBV7-9 - CASSLGGTGELFF
TRBJ2-7 TRBV10-2 - CASSDRDRGDEQYF
TRBJ2-5 TRBV24-1 - CATSDLLDWETQYF
TRBJ2-1 TRBV7-6 - CASSLASGYNEQFF
TRBJ2-7 TRBV7-9 medium-sized CASSSPAGREQYF